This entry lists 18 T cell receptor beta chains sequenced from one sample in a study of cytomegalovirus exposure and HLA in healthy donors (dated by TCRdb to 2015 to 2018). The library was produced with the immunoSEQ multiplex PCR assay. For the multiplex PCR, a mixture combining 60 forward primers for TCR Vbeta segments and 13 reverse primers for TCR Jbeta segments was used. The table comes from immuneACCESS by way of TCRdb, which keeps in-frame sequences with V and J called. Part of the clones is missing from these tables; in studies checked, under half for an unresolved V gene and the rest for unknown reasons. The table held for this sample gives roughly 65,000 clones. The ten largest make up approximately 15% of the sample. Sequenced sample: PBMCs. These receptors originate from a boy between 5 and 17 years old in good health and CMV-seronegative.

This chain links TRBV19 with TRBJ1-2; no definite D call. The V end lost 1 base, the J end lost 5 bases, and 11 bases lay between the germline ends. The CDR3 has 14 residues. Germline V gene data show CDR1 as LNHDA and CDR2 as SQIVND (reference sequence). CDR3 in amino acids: CASSIAGREYGYTF. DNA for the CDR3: TGTGCCAGTAGTATAGCAGGCAGAGAATATGGCTACACCTTC.

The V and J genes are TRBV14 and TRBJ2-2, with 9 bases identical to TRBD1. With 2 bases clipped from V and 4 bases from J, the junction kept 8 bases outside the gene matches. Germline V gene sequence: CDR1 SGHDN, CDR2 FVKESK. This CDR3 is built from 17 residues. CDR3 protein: CASSQIRDRVITGELFF. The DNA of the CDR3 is TGTGCCAGCAGCCAAATCCGGGACAGGGTGATCACCGGGGAGCTGTTTTTT.

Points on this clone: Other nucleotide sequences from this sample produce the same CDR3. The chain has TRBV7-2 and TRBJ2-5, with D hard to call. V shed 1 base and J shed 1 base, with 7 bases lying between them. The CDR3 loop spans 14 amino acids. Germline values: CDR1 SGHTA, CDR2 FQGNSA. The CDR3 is CASSLGGSQETQYF. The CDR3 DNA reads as TGTGCCAGCAGCTTAGGTGGCTCCCAAGAGACCCAGTACTTC.

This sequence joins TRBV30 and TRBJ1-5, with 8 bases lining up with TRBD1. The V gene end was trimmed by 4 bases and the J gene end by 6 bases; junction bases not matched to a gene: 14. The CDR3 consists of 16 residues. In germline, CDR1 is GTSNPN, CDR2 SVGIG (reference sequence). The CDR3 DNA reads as TGTGCCTGGAACCCTCCCTGGACAGGGAATATTCAGCCCCAGCATTTT. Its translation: CAWNPPWTGNIQPQHF.

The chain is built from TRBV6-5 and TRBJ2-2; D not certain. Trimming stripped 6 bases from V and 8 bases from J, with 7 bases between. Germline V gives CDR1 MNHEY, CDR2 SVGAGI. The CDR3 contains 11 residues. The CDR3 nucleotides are TGTGCCAGCAGCCTCAGGGGGGAGCTGTTTTTT. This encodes CASSLRGELFF.

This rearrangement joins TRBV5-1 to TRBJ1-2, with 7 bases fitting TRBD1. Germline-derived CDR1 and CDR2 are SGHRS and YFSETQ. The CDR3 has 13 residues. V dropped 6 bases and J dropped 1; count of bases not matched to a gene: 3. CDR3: CASTDRVNYGYTF. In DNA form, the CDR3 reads TGCGCCAGCACCGACAGGGTTAACTATGGCTACACCTTC.

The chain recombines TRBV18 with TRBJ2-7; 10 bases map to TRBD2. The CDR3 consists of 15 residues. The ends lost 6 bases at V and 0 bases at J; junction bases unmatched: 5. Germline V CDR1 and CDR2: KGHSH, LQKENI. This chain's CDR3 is CASSPSGSTSYEQYF. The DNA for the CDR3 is TGTGCCAGCTCCCCTAGCGGGAGCACCTCCTACGAGCAGTACTTC.

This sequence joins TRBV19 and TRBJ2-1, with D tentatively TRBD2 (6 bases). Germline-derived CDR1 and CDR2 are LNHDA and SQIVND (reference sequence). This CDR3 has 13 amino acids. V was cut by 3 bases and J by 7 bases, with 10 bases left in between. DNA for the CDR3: TGTGCCAGTAGTATCCTAGGAGGGAATGAGCAGTTCTTC. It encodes CASSILGGNEQFF.

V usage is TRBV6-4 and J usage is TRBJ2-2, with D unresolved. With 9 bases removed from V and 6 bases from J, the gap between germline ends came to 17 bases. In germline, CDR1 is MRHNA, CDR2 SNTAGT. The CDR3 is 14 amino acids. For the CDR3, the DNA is TGTGCCAGTCAAGTTAGCCTTATGGCCGGGGAGCTGTTTTTT. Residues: CASQVSLMAGELFF.

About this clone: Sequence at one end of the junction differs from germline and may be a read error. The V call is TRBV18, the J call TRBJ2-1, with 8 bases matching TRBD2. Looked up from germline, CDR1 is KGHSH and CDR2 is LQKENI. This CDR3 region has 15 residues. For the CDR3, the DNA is TGTGCCAGCTCCCAGCGGGAGAGCTCCGACAATGAGCAGTTCTTC. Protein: CASSQRESSDNEQFF.

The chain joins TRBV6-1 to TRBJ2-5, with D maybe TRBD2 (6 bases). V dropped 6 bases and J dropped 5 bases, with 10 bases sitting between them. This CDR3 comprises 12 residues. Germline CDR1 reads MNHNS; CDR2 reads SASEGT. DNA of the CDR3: TGTGCCAGCAGGGGGGGTTCGGAGACCCAGTACTTC. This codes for CASRGGSETQYF.

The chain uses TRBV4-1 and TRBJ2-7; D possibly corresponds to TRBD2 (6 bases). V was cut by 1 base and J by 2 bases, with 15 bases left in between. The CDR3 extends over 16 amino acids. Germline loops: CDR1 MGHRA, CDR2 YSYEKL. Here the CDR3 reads CASSQAAGRGAYEQYF. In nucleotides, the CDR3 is TGCGCCAGCAGCCAAGCGGCGGGGCGCGGTGCCTACGAGCAGTACTTC.

The DNA of the CDR3 is TGTGCCAGCAGCCGGGGACAGAATCTTGGCGGGGAGCTGTTTTTT. Translation: CASSRGQNLGGELFF. The rearrangement uses TRBV5-4 and TRBJ2-2, with 7 bases that match TRBD1. V shed 4 bases and J 7 bases; nucleotides not matched to a gene: 10. The CDR3 sequence is 15 residues long. Germline-derived CDR1 and CDR2 are SGHNT and YYREEE (reference sequence).

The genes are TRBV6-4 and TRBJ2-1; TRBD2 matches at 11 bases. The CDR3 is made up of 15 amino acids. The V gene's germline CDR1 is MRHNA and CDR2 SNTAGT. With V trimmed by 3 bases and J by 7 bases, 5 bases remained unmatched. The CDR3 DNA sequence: TGTGCCAGCAGTGATAGCGGGAGGGCAATAAATGAGCAGTTCTTC. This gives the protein CASSDSGRAINEQFF.

The CDR3 protein is CASSPGQGRETQYF. The CDR3 DNA follows: TGTGCCAGCTCACCGGGACAGGGTAGGGAGACCCAGTACTTC. The chain is built from TRBV18 and TRBJ2-5; 9 bases map to TRBD1. Trimming took 3 bases from V and 5 from J; bases not matched to a gene: 4. Germline V lookup: CDR1 KGHSH, CDR2 LQKENI. The CDR3 runs 14 residues.

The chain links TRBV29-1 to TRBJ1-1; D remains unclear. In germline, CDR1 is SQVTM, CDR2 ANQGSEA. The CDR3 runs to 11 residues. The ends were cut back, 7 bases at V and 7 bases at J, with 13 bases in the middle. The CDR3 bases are TGCAGCGCCGCGCGCGGTGGTGAAGCTTTCTTT. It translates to CSAARGGEAFF.

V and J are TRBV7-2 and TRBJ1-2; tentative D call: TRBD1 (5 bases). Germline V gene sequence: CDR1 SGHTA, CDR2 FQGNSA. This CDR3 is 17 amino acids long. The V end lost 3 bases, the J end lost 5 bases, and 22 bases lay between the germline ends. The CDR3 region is CASSLGGLGPLGYGYTF. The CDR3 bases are TGTGCCAGCAGCTTGGGGGGATTGGGTCCCCTGGGATATGGCTACACCTTC.

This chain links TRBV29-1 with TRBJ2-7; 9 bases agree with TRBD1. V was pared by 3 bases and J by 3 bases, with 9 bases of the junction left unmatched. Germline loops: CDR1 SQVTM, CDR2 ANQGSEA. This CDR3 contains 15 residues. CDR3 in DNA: TGCAGCGTTGAGGGCATGGGACAGGGTAACTACGAGCAGTACTTC. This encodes CSVEGMGQGNYEQYF.